The 9 T cell receptor beta chains given below trace back to one sample, sequenced in a study of blood T cell repertoires in COVID-19. This table comes from immunoSEQ multiplex PCR, and its TCRdb copy is limited to in-frame clones, with some not included. The table lists approximately 74,000 clones, approximately 79% of them singletons. Material: peripheral blood. These receptor sequences come from a man aged 55 to 69 with acute or convalescent COVID-19.

This clone has more than one count but fewer than ten. The chain carries TRBV6-4 and TRBJ2-1; maybe TRBD2 (6 bases). Trimming shortened V by 2 bases and J by 0 bases, and 11 bases separated the two germline ends. Germline V gives CDR1 MRHNA, CDR2 SNTAGT. The CDR3 is 16 residues long. The CDR3 loop is CASSDHGGVSYNEQFF. CDR3 DNA: TGTGCCAGCAGTGACCACGGGGGAGTCTCCTACAATGAGCAGTTCTTC.

V is TRBV9 and J is TRBJ2-1; 13 nucleotides match TRBD2. Losses at the gene ends were 0 bases for V and 4 bases for J; bases not matched to a gene: 10. CDR1 and CDR2 from the germline V gene are SGDLS and YYNGEE. CDR3 length: 19 amino acids. The CDR3 loop is CASSVGTSGGARSYNEQFF. DNA of the CDR3: TGTGCCAGCAGCGTAGGAACTAGCGGGGGGGCCAGGAGTTACAATGAGCAGTTCTTC.

This chain joins TRBV30 and TRBJ1-1, with a weak D call TRBD1 (5 bases). The CDR3 covers 16 residues. V was pared by 3 bases and J by 1 base, with 18 bases between. Germline V gives CDR1 GTSNPN, CDR2 SVGIG (reference sequence). CDR3: CAWSPAGPLSNTEAFF. The CDR3, as DNA: TGTGCCTGGAGCCCCGCAGGGCCGCTATCGAACACTGAAGCTTTCTTT. Full variable domain (missing parts from reference TRBV30 and TRBJ1-1): SQTIHQWPATLVQPVGSPLSLECTVEGTSNPNLYWYRQAAGRGLQLLFYSVGIGQISSEVPQNLSASRPQDRQFILSSKKLLLSDSGFYLCAWSPAGPLSNTEAFFGQGTRLTVV.

The J gene is TRBJ1-1, the V gene TRBV5-1; D perhaps matches TRBD1 (6 bases). This CDR3 has 14 residues. Deletions cut 3 bases from V and 4 bases from J, with 13 bases between. From germline, CDR1 is SGHRS and CDR2 YFSETQ. The CDR3 sequence is CASSSQGSGTEAFF. The CDR3 DNA sequence: TGCGCCAGCAGCTCGCAGGGGTCCGGCACTGAAGCTTTCTTT.

This clone was found a few times. The V gene is TRBV9, the J gene TRBJ1-1, with 7 bases fitting TRBD1. In germline, CDR1 is SGDLS, CDR2 YYNGEE. Unmatched junction bases numbered 0, after V lost 0 bases and J lost 1 base. The CDR3 consists of 14 residues. CDR3 in amino acids: CASSVGDRNTEAFF. In DNA form, the CDR3 reads TGTGCCAGCAGCGTAGGGGACAGGAACACTGAAGCTTTCTTT.

The CDR3 sequence: CASSLDRVTQYF. Here the CDR3 DNA reads TGTGCCAGCAGCTTAGACAGGGTGACCCAGTACTTC. The gene calls are TRBV11-2 and TRBJ2-5, with D perhaps matching TRBD1 (5 bases). This CDR3 is built from 12 residues. Germline V gene lookup returns CDR1 SGHAT and CDR2 FQNNGV. Trimming removed 0 bases at V and 7 bases at J, with 6 bases between. Drawing the rest from reference TRBV11-2 and TRBJ2-5, the complete variable domain is EAGVAQSPRYKIIEKRQSVAFWCNPISGHATLYWYQQILGQGPKLLIQFQNNGVVDDSQLPKDRFSAERLKGVDSTLKIQPAKLEDSAVYLCASSLDRVTQYFGPGTRLLVL.

The V and J genes are TRBV7-2 and TRBJ2-6; 9 nucleotides line up with TRBD1. V trimming: 4 bases; J trimming: 2 bases; junction bases outside the gene matches: 6. Germline V lookup: CDR1 SGHTA, CDR2 FQGNSA. The CDR3 is 17 amino acids. The CDR3 DNA reads as TGTGCCAGCAGCTCCGGACAGGGGTTCGCTGGGGCCAACGTCCTGACTTTC. It is translated as CASSSGQGFAGANVLTF. Based on the CDR3 plus reference TRBV7-2 and TRBJ2-6, the full variable domain is GAGVSQSPSNKVTEKGKDVELRCDPISGHTALYWYRQSLGQGLEFLIYFQGNSAPDKSGLPSDRFSAERTGGSVSTLTIQRTQQEDSAVYLCASSSGQGFAGANVLTFGAGSRLTVL.

The rearrangement uses TRBV4-2 and TRBJ1-5; D gene uncertain. With 0 bases removed from V and 0 bases from J, the gap between germline ends came to 12 bases. Germline values: CDR1 LGHNA, CDR2 YNFKEQ. This CDR3 region has 17 residues. This chain's CDR3 is CASSQDGNKYSNQPQHF. The CDR3 coding sequence is TGTGCCAGCAGCCAAGACGGGAACAAATATAGCAATCAGCCCCAGCATTTT.

With respect to this clone: Mismatch with germline at one junction end may stem from a read error. The chain combines TRBV18 with TRBJ2-4; 9 positions agree with TRBD1. There are 14 residues in the CDR3. Per the germline V gene, CDR1 is KGHSH and CDR2 is LQKENI. CDR3 region: CASSPQTGGRFRDF. The DNA for the CDR3 is TGTGCCAGCTCACCCCAGACAGGGGGTCGATTTAGGGACTTC.